Listed here are 21 T cell receptor beta chains from one sample, sequenced in a study of cytomegalovirus exposure and HLA in healthy donors. Primers for the PCR totalled 60 Vbeta and 13 Jbeta. Sequencing used immunoSEQ multiplex PCR; TCRdb keeps in-frame clones, though not all of them. The table shows fewer than 85,000 clones, with around 80% occurring only once. Material for sequencing was PBMCs. The receptors originated from a man between 70 and 80 years old in good health and CMV-seropositive.

J is TRBJ2-7 and V is TRBV7-2, with unresolved D. V was trimmed by 2 bases and J by 2 bases, leaving 10 bases between them. Germline CDR1 reads SGHTA; CDR2 reads FQGNSA. CDR3 length equals 14 residues. The CDR3 DNA reads TGTGCCAGCAGCTTAAACCAGGCCCCCTACGAGCAGTACTTC. Translation: CASSLNQAPYEQYF.

The rearrangement uses TRBV2 and TRBJ1-1; 11 bases are shared with TRBD1. CDR3 length: 14 residues. The junction had 5 bases not matched to a gene; V was cut back by 6 bases and J by 5 bases. Germline CDR1 and CDR2: SNHLY and FYNNEI. The CDR3 region is CASRGQGGRTEAFF. The CDR3 DNA reads TGTGCCAGCAGGGGACAGGGGGGCCGGACTGAAGCTTTCTTT.

The CDR3 here is CSVKTVGNEQFF. The CDR3 nucleotides read TGCAGCGTTAAGACAGTCGGTAATGAGCAGTTCTTC. The chain links TRBV29-1 to TRBJ2-1; D is perhaps TRBD1 (5 bases). The CDR3 has 12 amino acids. Trimming shortened V by 5 bases and J by 7 bases, and 12 bases separated the two germline ends. Germline CDR1 is SQVTM and CDR2 is ANQGSEA.

This clone was found a few times. The chain carries TRBV29-1 and TRBJ2-1, with a weak D call TRBD2 (5 bases). There are 14 residues in the CDR3. The ends were cut back, 6 bases at V and 0 bases at J, with 12 bases in the middle. The germline V gene has CDR1 SQVTM and CDR2 ANQGSEA. CDR3 residues: CSVDSGFSYNEQFF. The CDR3 DNA sequence: TGCAGCGTAGACTCGGGGTTCTCCTACAATGAGCAGTTCTTC.

The chain uses TRBV6-1 and TRBJ1-2; 12 nucleotides match TRBD1. With V trimmed by 4 bases and J by 7 bases, 4 bases remained unmatched. Germline lookup yields CDR1 MNHNS and CDR2 SASEGT. The CDR3 runs 14 residues. The CDR3 DNA reads TGTGCCAGCAGTGGTGGGACAGGGGGCTTTGGCTACACCTTC. Translated: CASSGGTGGFGYTF.

The chain has TRBV11-2 and TRBJ2-5, with D possibly TRBD1 on 6 matching bases. Trimming stripped 5 bases from V and 4 bases from J, with 17 bases between. The length of the CDR3 is 15 residues. CDR1 and CDR2 from the germline V gene are SGHAT and FQNNGV. DNA of the CDR3: TGTGCCAGCAGCCTCCTGACAGGAGGCCCAGAGACCCAGTACTTC. It is translated as CASSLLTGGPETQYF. Filled out from reference TRBV11-2 and TRBJ2-5, the complete variable domain reads EAGVAQSPRYKIIEKRQSVAFWCNPISGHATLYWYQQILGQGPKLLIQFQNNGVVDDSQLPKDRFSAERLKGVDSTLKIQPAKLEDSAVYLCASSLLTGGPETQYFGPGTRLLVL.

The rearrangement joins TRBV9 to TRBJ2-5, with 7 nucleotides matching TRBD2. The CDR3 runs 16 residues. Trimming took 4 bases from V and 2 from J; bases not matched to a gene: 11. Germline V lookup: CDR1 SGDLS, CDR2 YYNGEE. CDR3 sequence reads: CASSPDPTSAQETQYF. Written as DNA, the CDR3 is TGTGCCAGCAGCCCCGACCCTACTAGCGCGCAAGAGACCCAGTACTTC.

This clone was detected only a few times. Here the CDR3 reads CASSLKQGGETQYF. CDR3 nucleotide sequence: TGTGCCAGCAGCTTAAAACAGGGCGGAGAGACCCAGTACTTC. V and J are TRBV7-9 and TRBJ2-5, with D possibly matching TRBD1 (6 bases). Between the trimmed V and J ends, which lost 2 bases and 4 bases, there was a span of 11 bases. CDR3 length: 14 residues. Germline V lookup: CDR1 SEHNR, CDR2 FQNEAQ (reference sequence).

J is TRBJ2-7 and V is TRBV28, with TRBD1 identical over 7 bases. The CDR3 consists of 15 residues. V lost 5 bases and J lost 0; bases outside the gene matches: 7. CDR1 is MDHEN and CDR2 is SYDVKM in the germline V gene. The CDR3 DNA reads as TGTGCCAGCAGTCTAACAGGGGTGCCCTCCTACGAGCAGTACTTC. Its translation is CASSLTGVPSYEQYF.

The CDR3 loop reads CASSPQPGRDTEAFF. DNA for the CDR3: TGTGCCAGCTCACCCCAGCCGGGGAGGGACACTGAAGCTTTCTTT. This chain connects TRBV18 to TRBJ1-1, with D unresolved. The CDR3 is made up of 15 amino acids. Between the trimmed V and J ends, which lost 3 bases and 3 bases, there was a span of 14 bases. Germline V gene lookup returns CDR1 KGHSH and CDR2 LQKENI.

This clone has only one observation. This chain joins TRBV4-2 and TRBJ2-5; D is perhaps TRBD2 (6 bases). The CDR3 spans 16 residues. V was trimmed by 1 base and J by 3 bases, leaving 15 bases between them. Germline CDR1 reads LGHNA; CDR2 reads YNFKEQ. CDR3 nucleotides: TGTGCCAGCAGCCAAGCCCGTCTACCGGGGGAAGAGACCCAGTACTTC. Translating it yields CASSQARLPGEETQYF.

This chain links TRBV2 with TRBJ1-5; D is undetermined. This CDR3 spans 16 amino acids. Per germline, CDR1 SNHLY and CDR2 FYNNEI. Trimming pared 5 bases from V and 6 bases from J, leaving 20 bases between. The CDR3 loop is CASSRTAVALGQPQHF. The CDR3 nucleotides are TGTGCCAGCAGTAGAACAGCGGTGGCCTTAGGTCAGCCCCAGCATTTT.

The chain is built from TRBV4-1 and TRBJ1-2; possible D gene TRBD1, 6 bases. Trimming removed 4 bases from V and 4 bases from J, with 10 bases in between. This CDR3 has 13 amino acids. Germline values: CDR1 MGHRA, CDR2 YSYEKL. DNA for the CDR3: TGCGCCAGCAGCCTCACAGGGCTCTATGGCTACACCTTC. This gives the protein CASSLTGLYGYTF.

This chain joins TRBV10-2 and TRBJ1-6; possibly TRBD1 for D (6 bases). Trimming shortened V by 3 bases and J by 7 bases, and 13 bases separated the two germline ends. This CDR3 comprises 15 residues. From germline, CDR1 is WSHSY and CDR2 SAAADI. Here the CDR3 DNA reads TGCGCCAGCAGTGATCTTGGACAGTTAAATTCACCCCTCCACTTT. Protein: CASSDLGQLNSPLHF.

The chain carries TRBV10-1 and TRBJ2-3; tentative D call: TRBD2 (6 bases). Trimming pared 2 bases from V and 2 bases from J, leaving 11 bases between. The CDR3 extends over 15 amino acids. Germline CDR1 is WNHNN and CDR2 is SYGVQD (reference sequence). For the CDR3, the DNA is TGCGCCAGCAGTGAGGGGAGGTTCCTCACAGATACGCAGTATTTT. The encoded protein is CASSEGRFLTDTQYF.

V is TRBV4-1 and J is TRBJ2-7; 10 nucleotides agree with TRBD2. The V gene end was trimmed by 3 bases and the J gene end by 4 bases; junction bases not matched to a gene: 9. Germline CDR1 reads MGHRA; CDR2 reads YSYEKL. The CDR3 is 16 amino acids. The CDR3 loop reads CASSQATSGASYEQYF. CDR3 DNA sequence: TGCGCCAGCAGCCAGGCAACTAGCGGGGCAAGTTACGAGCAGTACTTC.

The rearrangement uses TRBV2 and TRBJ2-7, with 7 bases lining up with TRBD2. After removal of 6 bases from V and 3 bases from J, the junction contained 5 bases not matched to a gene. Germline assignment: CDR1 SNHLY and CDR2 FYNNEI. CDR3 length: 13 residues. This CDR3 is CASRAGLNYEQYF. CDR3 coding DNA: TGTGCCAGCAGAGCGGGACTAAACTACGAGCAGTACTTC.

The chain carries TRBV11-2 and TRBJ2-2; 11 bases align to TRBD2. CDR3 length: 16 residues. Unmatched junction bases numbered 4, after V lost 2 bases and J lost 5 bases. In germline, CDR1 is SGHAT, CDR2 FQNNGV. The CDR3 DNA reads TGTGCCAGCAGCTTAATTCGGACTAGCGGGACCGGGGAGCTGTTTTTT. Its protein product is CASSLIRTSGTGELFF.

This clone was picked up many times. The gene calls are TRBV5-1 and TRBJ1-6; no clear D gene. Germline values: CDR1 SGHRS, CDR2 YFSETQ. V was pared by 3 bases and J by 8 bases, with 12 bases between. This CDR3 region has 14 residues. The CDR3 region is CASSSRSGDSPLHF. The CDR3 DNA reads as TGCGCCAGCAGCTCCAGGAGCGGGGATTCACCCCTCCACTTT.

This clone was observed once. The chain has TRBV6-5 and TRBJ1-1; TRBD1 matches 7 bases. Trimming removed 6 bases from V and 0 bases from J; junction bases left unmatched: 7. Germline lookup yields CDR1 MNHEY and CDR2 SVGAGI. This CDR3 has 15 amino acids. The CDR3 DNA reads TGTGCCAGCAGGTTTACAGGGGATCTGAACACTGAAGCTTTCTTT. As protein: CASRFTGDLNTEAFF.

V is TRBV19 and J is TRBJ2-7; 9 bases align to TRBD1. The junction had 3 bases not matched to a gene; V was cut back by 5 bases and J by 4 bases. The CDR3 covers 13 residues. Germline values: CDR1 LNHDA, CDR2 SQIVND (reference sequence). The CDR3 loop reads CASSRDRDYEQYF. The DNA for the CDR3 is TGTGCCAGTAGTCGGGACAGGGATTACGAGCAGTACTTC.